The rows below give T cell receptor beta chains drawn from one sample of a study of immune evolution from preneoplasia to lung adenocarcinoma. TCRdb's table, derived via immunoSEQ multiplex PCR, lists solely in-frame clones and lacks some. The data show roughly 7,900 clones, just under 80% seen once. Sequences were obtained from FFPE adjacent normal lung tissue. These receptors were taken from a person aged 70 to 79 with lung adenocarcinoma. Both conserved end residues are part of each CDR3. D genes are given only for firm matches. Part of the rows lack a size; the others show once, few, many or a class for expanded clones.

TRBJ2-3 TRBD2 . TRBV12-5 TGTGCTAGTGCCCGTAGCGGGAGGGGAGATACGCAGTATTTT CASARSGRGDTQYF
TRBJ2-5 . . TRBV21-1 TGTGCCAGCAGCAAAGGAGGACAGATTAAAGAGACCCAGTACTTC CASSKGGQIKETQYF
TRBJ2-1 TRBD2 . TRBV7-3 TGTGCCAGCAGCGCCCCCGGGACTAGCGTATACAATGAGCAGTTCTTC CASSAPGTSVYNEQFF
TRBJ2-2 . . TRBV5-4 TGTGCCAGCAGCTTGGGGCTTTCCGCGAACACCGGGGAGCTGTTTTTT CASSLGLSANTGELFF
TRBJ1-1 . . TRBV25-1 TGTGCCAGCAGGAGGGGGGCGACCACTGAAGCTTTCTTT CASRRGATTEAFF
TRBJ1-6 . . TRBV25-1 TGTGCCAGCAGTGACCGTCATAATTCACCCCTCCACTTT CASSDRHNSPLHF
TRBJ2-3 TRBD2 . TRBV2 TGTGCCAGCAATCTAGAGCGGGGGGGCGTAGGCACAGATACGCAGTATTTT CASNLERGGVGTDTQYF
TRBJ1-1 . . TRBV6-5 TGTGCCAGCAGATATAGGACGGACGCTGAAGCTTTCTTT CASRYRTDAEAFF
TRBJ1-2 TRBD1 . TRBV18 TGTGCCAGCTCACCCAATCCCCTCGCGGTCGCCAGGGGGAAGTATGGCTACACCTTC CASSPNPLAVARGKYGYTF
TRBJ1-6 . . TRBV27 TGTGCCAGCAGTTTAGGGCCCTTCGGGGGGAGCTCCTATAATTCACCCCTCCACTTT CASSLGPFGGSSYNSPLHF
TRBJ1-2 . . TRBV6-6 TGTGCCAGCAGTTCCACAGGGATCTATGGCTACACCTTC CASSSTGIYGYTF
TRBJ2-3 . few TRBV28 TGTGCCAGCAGTTCACTTGCTTCGGGAGATACGCAGTATTTT CASSSLASGDTQYF
TRBJ1-6 TRBD1 . TRBV7-9 TGTGCCAGCAGCTTAGATTGGGACAGGGGAAGATCACCCCTCCACTTT CASSLDWDRGRSPLHF
TRBJ1-1 . once TRBV5-6 TGTGCCAGCAGCTTGGGGCCCGGTGGCGGCGGCACTGAAGCTTTCTTT CASSLGPGGGGTEAFF
TRBJ1-2 . . TRBV4-2 TGTGCCAGCAGCCAAGAAAGGGTGGGCTATGGCTACACCTTC CASSQERVGYGYTF
TRBJ1-6 . . TRBV7-8 TGTGCCAGCAGCTTAGAAACTAATTCACCCCTCCACTTT CASSLETNSPLHF
TRBJ2-1 TRBD1 . TRBV29-1 TGCAGTTCCCTGCTGAGGACAGGGCCCCATGAGCAGTTCTTC CSSLLRTGPHEQFF
TRBJ1-4 . few TRBV25-1 TGTGCCAGCAAGTATGGGTCGGATGAAAAACTGTTTTTT CASKYGSDEKLFF
TRBJ1-2 . . TRBV5-5 TGTGCCAGCAGCTTGGCGGGGGACTATGGCTACACCTTC CASSLAGDYGYTF
TRBJ2-4 TRBD2 . TRBV4-2 TGTGCCAGCAGCCCACGGTTGAGCGGGGGGATAGCCAAAAACATTCAGTACTTC CASSPRLSGGIAKNIQYF
TRBJ1-5 . few TRBV27 TGTGCCAGCAGTTTATCCCCCACAGGTCCCAGGCATTTT CASSLSPTGPRHF
TRBJ1-1 . . TRBV5-6 TGTGCCACCGGCGAACTTACCGGGACATTCATCCAGAACACTGAAGCTTTCTTT CATGELTGTFIQNTEAFF
TRBJ2-5 . . TRBV5-1 TGCGCCAGCAGCTTGGTATTTGGGGAGACCCAGTACTTC CASSLVFGETQYF
TRBJ2-6 . . TRBV2 TGTGCCAGCTCTGGGGCCAACGTCCTGACTTTC CASSGANVLTF
TRBJ2-5 TRBD2 . TRBV30 TGTGCCTGGGAGTCACTAGCGGGAGCAGGTGAGACCCAGTACTTC CAWESLAGAGETQYF
TRBJ2-1 . . TRBV21-1 TGTGCCAGCAGCCCAACCGGACAGGGGGGGAATAAGCAGTTCTTC CASSPTGQGGNKQFF
TRBJ1-1 . once TRBV10-1 TGCGCCAGCAGTGAGTCGAGACTCACGAACACTGAAGCTTTCTTT CASSESRLTNTEAFF